Listed below are T cell receptor beta chains from one sample, sequenced in a study of T-cell memory formation after mild COVID-19. TCRdb processed the 5' RACE reads anew with MiXCR; each CDR3 protein has one entry. The profile shows about 340,000 distinct CDR3 sequences, roughly 15% of them singletons. The sequenced sample was PBMCs or a T cell subset sorted from them (not recorded which). The receptors shown here come from a man aged 18 to 30 who had mild COVID-19 (a few samples of this study predate the infection). Cell type and time point are not known. The CDR3 runs from the conserved cysteine through the conserved F or W. The D gene is left open where the match is weak. Clone size is shown for a subset of rows, as once, few, many or a class of expanded clone.

V gene,clone size,D gene,J gene,CDR3 DNA,CDR3 protein
TRBV7-2,.,TRBD1,TRBJ1-5,TGTGCCAGCAGCTTAAGACCCCCCGGGACAGGGATCAATCAGCCCCAGCATTTT,CASSLRPPGTGINQPQHF
TRBV24-1,few,.,TRBJ1-2,TGTGCCACCAGTGACCCGGGAGAGAGGACAGTCGATGGCTACACCTTC,CATSDPGERTVDGYTF
TRBV5-1,few,TRBD1,TRBJ1-1,TGCGCCAGCAGCTGGTACGACAGGGACACTGAAGCTTTCTTT,CASSWYDRDTEAFF
TRBV4-2,many,.,TRBJ1-2,TGTGCCAGCAGCCAGCAGGGAGAGGCTTCTGGCTACACCTTC,CASSQQGEASGYTF
TRBV30,.,.,TRBJ2-7,TGTGCCTGGAGTCCGTCCAGGGTGACGGGCGAGCAGTACTTC,CAWSPSRVTGEQYF
TRBV6-5,.,TRBD2,TRBJ2-1,TGTGCCAGCAGTTTGGGGGGGTCCTCGAATGAGCAGTTCTTC,CASSLGGSSNEQFF
TRBV9,.,.,TRBJ2-1,TGTGCCAGCGGTCGGGTCTACAATGAGCAGTTCTTC,CASGRVYNEQFF
TRBV12-3/TRBV12-4,few,.,TRBJ1-6,TGTGCCAGCAGTTTTCGAGGGCTTCCTCCTCATTCACCCCTCCACTTT,CASSFRGLPPHSPLHF
TRBV11-2,few,TRBD2,TRBJ2-3,TGTGCCAGCAGCTTGGCCCGGCGGGGGTACACAGATACGCAGTATTTT,CASSLARRGYTDTQYF
TRBV6-2/TRBV6-3,few,.,TRBJ2-1,TGTGCCAGCATCTCCGGTGGCAATGAGCAGTTCTTC,CASISGGNEQFF
TRBV4-1,.,TRBD2,TRBJ2-5,TGCGCCAGCAGCCAAGCGCTCGCTAGCGGGGCGGTACTCTTCCAAGAGACCCAGTACTTC,CASSQALASGAVLFQETQYF
TRBV4-3,few,.,TRBJ2-3,TGCGCCAGCAGCCTACAGACGACGGATACGCAGTATTTT,CASSLQTTDTQYF
TRBV19,once,.,TRBJ1-3,TGTGCCAGTAGTATACGAGGAGGGGGGACCTCTGGAAACACCATATATTTT,CASSIRGGGTSGNTIYF
TRBV2,.,.,TRBJ2-1,TGTGCCAGCAGTTGGGGGGTTGGCAATGAGCAGTTCTTC,CASSWGVGNEQFF
TRBV6-5,few,TRBD1,TRBJ1-5,TGTGCCAGCAGCCCGTACAGGGGGAATCAGCCCCAGCATTTT,CASSPYRGNQPQHF
TRBV9,few,.,TRBJ2-1,TGTGCCAGCAGCGTAGCGTCGGACCTTGAGGGTGAGCAGTTCTTC,CASSVASDLEGEQFF
TRBV11-2,.,TRBD1,TRBJ1-2,TGTGCCAGCAGCTTAGACCGGGACAGGGTTCTTTATGGCTACACCTTC,CASSLDRDRVLYGYTF
TRBV3-1,.,.,TRBJ2-3,TGTGCCAGCAGCCCCCTGGGAACCACAGATACGCAGTATTTT,CASSPLGTTDTQYF
TRBV12-3/TRBV12-4,few,.,TRBJ2-3,TGTGCCAGCAGTTTAAATACGCAGTATTTT,CASSLNTQYF
TRBV12-5,few,.,TRBJ1-2,TGTGCTAGTGGTTTAAACGTGGGGGAATATGGCTACACCTTC,CASGLNVGEYGYTF
TRBV5-1,few,.,TRBJ1-1,TGCGCCAGCAGCTTGGCGGGGGGGGGAAACCCTGAAGCTTTCTTT,CASSLAGGGNPEAFF
TRBV20-1,few,.,TRBJ1-1,TGCAGTCCCCTGGGGGGGAGCACTGAAGCTTTCTTT,CSPLGGSTEAFF
TRBV20-1,once,TRBD1,TRBJ2-1,TGCAGTGCCCCCTTATCAGGGGGCAATGAGCAGTTCTTC,CSAPLSGGNEQFF
TRBV5-5,few,TRBD1,TRBJ1-1,TGTGCCAGCAGTTGGGACAGGAGGAACACTGAAGCTTTCTTT,CASSWDRRNTEAFF
TRBV28,few,.,TRBJ1-3,TGTGCCAGCAGTTTAATCCGAGCAGGGGGAAACACCATATATTTT,CASSLIRAGGNTIYF
TRBV5-6,many,.,TRBJ2-5,TGTGCCAGCAGCTTTTTGGCAGATCAAGAGACCCAGTACTTC,CASSFLADQETQYF
TRBV5-1,many,.,TRBJ2-5,TGCGCCAGCAGGACGGCTCAAGAGACCCAGTACTTC,CASRTAQETQYF
TRBV19,.,.,TRBJ1-4,TGTGCCAGTAGTATCTATGGTACTAATGAAAAACTGTTTTTT,CASSIYGTNEKLFF
TRBV20-1,few,TRBD1,TRBJ2-7,TGCAGTGCGTCTAGGACAGGGAGACCCGAGCAGTACTTC,CSASRTGRPEQYF
TRBV7-2,few,TRBD2,TRBJ2-1,TGTGCCAGCAGCTTAGTAGCTAGCGGGAGCCATCAGCAGTTCTTC,CASSLVASGSHQQFF
TRBV5-1,few,.,TRBJ2-7,TGCGCCAGTAGAGAGGGTGACGGCGAGCAGTACTTC,CASREGDGEQYF
TRBV11-2,.,TRBD1,TRBJ1-1,TGTGCCAGCAGCTTACTTGCAGGGGGAGCTTTCTTT,CASSLLAGGAFF
TRBV27,few,.,TRBJ1-5,TGTGCCAGCAATACGGGGGGGCTGGGGCAGCCCCAGCATTTT,CASNTGGLGQPQHF
TRBV4-1,.,.,TRBJ2-7,TGCGCCAGCAGCCAAGACGAGAGGAGTTCTCAGTACTTC,CASSQDERSSQYF
TRBV2,few,TRBD2,TRBJ2-3,TGTGCCAGCAGCCGGGGGGAGGCAGATACGCAGTATTTT,CASSRGEADTQYF
TRBV10-3,.,.,TRBJ2-7,TGTGCCATCAGTGAGGGCTTAATTTACGAGCAGTACTTC,CAISEGLIYEQYF
TRBV10-3,few,TRBD1,TRBJ1-3,TGTGCCATCAGGGCCGGGACAGGTCGCTCTGGAAACACCATATATTTT,CAIRAGTGRSGNTIYF
TRBV7-2,.,.,TRBJ1-5,TGTGCCAGCAGCTTTGCAGGGGTTCGGCAGCCCCAGCATTTT,CASSFAGVRQPQHF
TRBV12-3/TRBV12-4,few,.,TRBJ2-5,TGTGCCAGCAGTTTAGCAAGTGGGATGGAGACCCAGTACTTC,CASSLASGMETQYF
TRBV14,few,TRBD2,TRBJ2-1,TGTGCCAGCAGCCCCCCACGGGGGGGGGCCGGGTCCTACAATGAGCAGTTCTTC,CASSPPRGGAGSYNEQFF
TRBV7-3,.,.,TRBJ1-1,TGTGCCAGCAGCTTAGAGGTCCATGGGACTGAAGCTTTCTTT,CASSLEVHGTEAFF
TRBV7-2,.,.,TRBJ1-3,TGTGCCAGCAGCACTACAGGAACCTCTGGAAACACCATATATTTT,CASSTTGTSGNTIYF
TRBV12-3/TRBV12-4,.,.,TRBJ1-3,TGTGCCAGCAGTTTCCAGTTGTCTGGAAACACCATATATTTT,CASSFQLSGNTIYF
TRBV4-3,.,.,TRBJ1-5,TGCGCCAGCAGCCAAGACGCCACCGTAAAGGATCACCCCCAGCATTTT,CASSQDATVKDHPQHF
TRBV25-1,few,TRBD2,TRBJ2-1,TGTGCCAGCAGTGCGGGACTAGCGGGGGGGCTGGAGGAGCAGTTCTTC,CASSAGLAGGLEEQFF
TRBV11-2,.,.,TRBJ2-3,TGTGCCAGCAGCTTAGGTACGGCCGGTGATACGCAGTATTTT,CASSLGTAGDTQYF
TRBV30,.,.,TRBJ2-1,TGTGCCTGGGAGGGACCGAGCTCCTACAATGAGCAGTTCTTC,CAWEGPSSYNEQFF
TRBV28,few,.,TRBJ1-5,TGTGCCAGCAGTTTGGGACAAGGAAACGGGCCCCAGCATTTT,CASSLGQGNGPQHF
TRBV4-2,many,.,TRBJ2-4,TGTGCCAGCAGCCAGGGCAGCATTCAGTACTTC,CASSQGSIQYF
TRBV6-2/TRBV6-3,few,.,TRBJ2-5,TGTGCCAGCAGTTACCGAAACCAAGAGACCCAGTACTTC,CASSYRNQETQYF
TRBV6-2/TRBV6-3,.,.,TRBJ2-3,TGTGCCAGCAGTATGGATACAGATACGCAGTATTTT,CASSMDTDTQYF
TRBV29-1,few,.,TRBJ1-1,TGCAGCGTGGGGCGGGACTCTAACACTGAAGCTTTCTTT,CSVGRDSNTEAFF
TRBV5-5,.,TRBD1,TRBJ2-6,TGTGCCAGCAGCTTCCTCACCGGGACAGTTGCCGGGGCCAACGTCCTGACTTTC,CASSFLTGTVAGANVLTF